This record covers a single TCR beta chain. Amplified TCR beta CDR3 regions came from RNA transcripts. In the first-round RT-PCR of the TCR CDR3, the HTBI primer set was used. TCRdb re-called the multiplex PCR reads with MiXCR, one entry per CDR3 protein. The repertoire consists of around 500,000 distinct CDR3 sequences, with roughly 16% occurring once and the leading ten covering 29%. V trimming: 7 bases; J trimming: 3 bases; junction bases outside the gene matches: 5. The germline V gene has CDR1 LNHDA and CDR2 SQIVND (reference sequence). The CDR3 covers 15 residues. The diagnoses drew upon clinical symptoms, serum thyroxine and TRAb, thyroid ultrasound and orbital computed tomography. The sample comes from a study of T cells in Graves' hyperthyroidism and ophthalmopathy.

This chain links TRBV19 with TRBJ2-7, with 14 bases identical to TRBD2. Sequencing input: blood. The source of this sequence is a woman in her twenties or thirties with Graves' ophthalmopathy. CDR3 protein: CASTPGTSGGYEQYF. Written as DNA, the CDR3 is TGTGCCAGTACCCCTGGGACTAGCGGGGGCTACGAGCAGTACTTC.